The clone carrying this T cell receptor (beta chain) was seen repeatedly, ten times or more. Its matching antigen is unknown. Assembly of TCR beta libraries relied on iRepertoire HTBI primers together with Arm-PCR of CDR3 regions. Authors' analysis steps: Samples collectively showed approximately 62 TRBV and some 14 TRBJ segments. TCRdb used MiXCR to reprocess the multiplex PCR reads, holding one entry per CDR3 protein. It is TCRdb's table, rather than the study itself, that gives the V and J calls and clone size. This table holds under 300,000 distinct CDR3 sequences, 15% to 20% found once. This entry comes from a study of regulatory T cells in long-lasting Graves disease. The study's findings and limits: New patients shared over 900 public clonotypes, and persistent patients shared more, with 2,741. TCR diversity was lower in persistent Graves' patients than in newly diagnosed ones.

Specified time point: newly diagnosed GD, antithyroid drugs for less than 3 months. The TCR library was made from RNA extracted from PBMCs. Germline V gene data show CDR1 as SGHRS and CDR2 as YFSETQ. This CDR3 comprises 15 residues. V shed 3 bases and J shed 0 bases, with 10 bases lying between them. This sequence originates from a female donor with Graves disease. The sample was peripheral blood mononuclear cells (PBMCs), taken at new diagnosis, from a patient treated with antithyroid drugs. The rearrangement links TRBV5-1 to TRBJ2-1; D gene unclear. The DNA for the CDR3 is TGCGCCAGCAGCTCAGATACGAGCTCCTACAATGAGCAGTTCTTC. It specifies CASSSDTSSYNEQFF.